This TCR beta chain is from a study of tumor-infiltrating lymphocytes in primary liver carcinoma. Broader study findings: Presence in all five tumor regions was observed for only about 7-24% of top clones.

Note on this clonotype: As yet, its antigen is unknown. Its ends do not fully match the called genes, so a read error is possible.

It was from around 18-30 mg of unsorted bulk tissue that RNA and DNA were co-extracted. Chronic HBV infection, untreated so far, was present in the patients. Each tumor specimen held more than 80% viable tumor cells. TCR beta cDNA came from roughly 450 ng total RNA, primed with a constant-region primer. Generation of the TCR beta libraries relied on three nested multiplex PCR rounds using slightly modified ARM-PCR. It was with TRBV1-TRBV30 forward primers and a C-beta reverse primer that the first two PCR rounds were run, at around 11 cycles each. TCRdb independently ran MiXCR on the multiplex PCR reads; one entry per CDR3 protein. The sample has some 110,000 distinct CDR3 sequences; about four fifths are singletons. This CDR3 has 15 amino acids. Germline V gives CDR1 SGHRS, CDR2 YFSETQ.

Material: liver tumor tissue from sampling region 3. Sample subset: tumor region T3, left-lateral pole. The chain links TRBV5-1 to TRBJ2-1, with D unclear. The sequence was obtained from a man between 35 and 55 years old with primary liver carcinoma and hepatitis B virus infection. CDR3 DNA: TGCCCCAGCAGCTTGGGGTCAACAAGGAGCAATGAGCAGTTCTTC. Translation gives CPSSLGSTRSNEQFF.